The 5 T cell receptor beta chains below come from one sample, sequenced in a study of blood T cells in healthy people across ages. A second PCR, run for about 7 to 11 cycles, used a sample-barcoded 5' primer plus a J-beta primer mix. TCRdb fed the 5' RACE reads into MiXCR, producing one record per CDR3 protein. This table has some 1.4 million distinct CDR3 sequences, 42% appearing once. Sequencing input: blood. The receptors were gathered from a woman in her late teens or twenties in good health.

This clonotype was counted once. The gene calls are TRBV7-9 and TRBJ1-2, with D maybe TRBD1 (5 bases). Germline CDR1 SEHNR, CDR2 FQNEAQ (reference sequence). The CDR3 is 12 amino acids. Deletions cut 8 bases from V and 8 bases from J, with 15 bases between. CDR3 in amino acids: CASALGRDGYTF. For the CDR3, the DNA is TGTGCCAGCGCGCTGGGACGTGACGGCTACACCTTC.

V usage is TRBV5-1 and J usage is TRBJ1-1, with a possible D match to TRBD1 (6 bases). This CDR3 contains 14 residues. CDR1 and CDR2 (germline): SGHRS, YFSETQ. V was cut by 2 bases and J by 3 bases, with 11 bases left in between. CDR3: CASSFKSGDTEAFF. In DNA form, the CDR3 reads TGCGCCAGCAGCTTTAAATCAGGGGACACTGAAGCTTTCTTT. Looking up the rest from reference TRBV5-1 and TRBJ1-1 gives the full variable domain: KAGVTQTPRYLIKTRGQQVTLSCSPISGHRSVSWYQQTPGQGLQFLFEYFSETQRNKGNFPGRFSGRQFSNSRSEMNVSTLELGDSALYLCASSFKSGDTEAFFGQGTRLTVV.

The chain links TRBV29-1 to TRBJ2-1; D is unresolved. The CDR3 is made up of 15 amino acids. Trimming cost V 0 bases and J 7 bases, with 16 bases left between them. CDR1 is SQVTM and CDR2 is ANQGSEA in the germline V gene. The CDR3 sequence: CSVEEGYLSPNEQFF. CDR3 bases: TGCAGCGTTGAAGAAGGGTATCTGTCTCCTAATGAGCAGTTCTTC.

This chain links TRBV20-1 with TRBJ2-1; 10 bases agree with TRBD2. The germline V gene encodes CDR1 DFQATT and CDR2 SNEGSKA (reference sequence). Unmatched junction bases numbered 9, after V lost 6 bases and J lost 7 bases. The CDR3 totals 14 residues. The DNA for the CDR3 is TGCAGTGCCGAAACTAGCGGGAAGTCAAATGAGCAGTTCTTC. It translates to CSAETSGKSNEQFF.

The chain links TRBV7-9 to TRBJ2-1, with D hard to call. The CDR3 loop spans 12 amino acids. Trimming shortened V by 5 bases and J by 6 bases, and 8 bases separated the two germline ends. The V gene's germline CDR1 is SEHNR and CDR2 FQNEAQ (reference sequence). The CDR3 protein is CASSTGRNEQFF. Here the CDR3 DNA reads TGTGCCAGCAGCACCGGTCGCAATGAGCAGTTCTTC. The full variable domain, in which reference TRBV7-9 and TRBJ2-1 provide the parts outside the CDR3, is DTGVSQNPRHKITKRGQNVTFRCDPISEHNRLYWYRQTLGQGPEFLTYFQNEAQLEKSRLLSDRFSAERPKGSFSTLEIQRTEQGDSAMYLCASSTGRNEQFFGPGTRLTVL.